These 29 T cell receptor beta chains share one sample of origin, sequenced in a study of T cell responses to AZD1222 COVID-19 vaccine. Generated by immunoSEQ multiplex PCR, the TCRdb table keeps only in-frame clones and is missing some. The table shows approximately 150,000 clones, with 91% occurring only once. The specimen comprised peripheral blood, sampled 28 days after the second AZD1222 dose. The receptors come from an adult who received the AZD1222 COVID-19 vaccine.

This rearrangement joins TRBV6-5 to TRBJ2-3; D uncertain. The germline V gene encodes CDR1 MNHEY and CDR2 SVGAGI. The CDR3 totals 16 residues. Trimming stripped 2 bases from V and 3 bases from J, with 15 bases between. CDR3 DNA: TGTGCCAGCAGTTACACGGGTCAAATAGGGACAGATACGCAGTATTTT. Translation: CASSYTGQIGTDTQYF.

The CDR3 DNA sequence: TGTGCCAGCAGTCAAGTACAGGCACTAGCCAAAAACATTCAGTACTTC. It specifies CASSQVQALAKNIQYF. The J gene is TRBJ2-4, the V gene TRBV27; D is possibly TRBD1 (5 bases). Deletions cut 5 bases from V and 0 bases from J, with 14 bases between. From germline, CDR1 is MNHEY and CDR2 SMNVEV (reference sequence). The CDR3 has 16 residues.

A few counts support this clone. CDR3 in amino acids: CASSSPGTSGGSYNEQFF. The CDR3, as DNA: TGTGCCAGCAGCTCACCCGGGACTAGCGGAGGAAGCTACAATGAGCAGTTCTTC. The V gene is TRBV7-3, the J gene TRBJ2-1, with 11 bases identical to TRBD2. The germline V gene has CDR1 SGHTA and CDR2 FQGTGA. The ends lost 4 bases at V and 3 bases at J; junction bases unmatched: 11. This CDR3 contains 18 residues.

This rearrangement joins TRBV11-2 to TRBJ1-1, with TRBD1 matching 7 bases. V lost 4 bases, J lost 9 bases, and 5 bases stayed unmatched. CDR1 SGHAT and CDR2 FQNNGV come from the germline V gene. CDR3 length: 12 residues. For the CDR3, the DNA is TGTGCCAGCAGCTCTGACAGGGAAAAAGCTTTCTTT. Protein product: CASSSDREKAFF.

The V gene is TRBV19, the J gene TRBJ2-7, with 10 bases lining up with TRBD1. CDR1 is LNHDA and CDR2 is SQIVND in the germline V gene (reference sequence). The CDR3 length is 14 residues. The V segment lost 6 bases and the J segment 2 bases; nucleotides outside the gene matches: 4. CDR3 residues: CASSPGQGPYEQYF. The DNA of the CDR3 is TGTGCCAGTAGCCCGGGACAGGGGCCCTACGAGCAGTACTTC.

This chain joins TRBV3-1 (or the pseudogene TRBV3-2) and TRBJ2-3; no firm D call. V lost 0 bases and J lost 2, with 12 bases in between. CDR1 is LGHDT and CDR2 is YNNKEL in the germline V gene (reference sequence). The CDR3 has 16 amino acids. Here the CDR3 DNA reads TGTGCCAGCAGCCAAGATATGGGAACCCCCACAGATACGCAGTATTTT. It translates to CASSQDMGTPTDTQYF.

V is TRBV19 and J is TRBJ2-1; perhaps TRBD1 as D (6 bases). The CDR3 totals 15 residues. CDR1 LNHDA and CDR2 SQIVND come from the germline V gene (reference sequence). Trimming pared 0 bases from V and 4 bases from J, leaving 10 bases between. As DNA, the CDR3 is TGTGCCAGTAGTATAGACCAGGGGCTTTACAATGAGCAGTTCTTC. Its protein product is CASSIDQGLYNEQFF. Filled out from reference TRBV19 and TRBJ2-1, the complete variable domain reads DGGITQSPKYLFRKEGQNVTLSCEQNLNHDAMYWYRQDPGQGLRLIYYSQIVNDFQKGDIAEGYSVSREKKESFPLTVTSAQKNPTAFYLCASSIDQGLYNEQFFGPGTRLTVL.

V is TRBV7-2 and J is TRBJ1-4; possibly TRBD1 for D (5 bases). Trimming stripped 6 bases from V and 7 bases from J, with 15 bases between. The CDR3 loop spans 14 amino acids. Germline lookup yields CDR1 SGHTA and CDR2 FQGNSA. The CDR3 sequence: CASRPGSGSEKLFF. The DNA for the CDR3 is TGTGCCAGCAGACCAGGGAGCGGGAGTGAAAAACTGTTTTTT.

A note on this clone: A single base separates this from a much larger clone, so it may be a read error. The genes are TRBV6-5 and TRBJ1-1; D not resolved. V was cut by 5 bases and J by 0 bases, with 7 bases left in between. The CDR3 consists of 13 residues. Germline values: CDR1 MNHEY, CDR2 SVGAGI. CDR3 sequence (DNA): TGTGCCAGCAGTAGGAGCCTGAACACTGAAGCTTTCTTT. Residues: CASSRSLNTEAFF.

This clone was detected only a few times. This chain uses TRBV9 with TRBJ2-1; no clear D. Trimming left V 0 bases short and J 7 bases short, with 8 bases between. The CDR3 loop spans 13 amino acids. Germline V CDR1 and CDR2: SGDLS, YYNGEE. CDR3 residues: CASSVEWGNEQFF. In DNA form, the CDR3 reads TGTGCCAGCAGCGTAGAGTGGGGAAATGAGCAGTTCTTC.

This chain uses TRBV3-1 (or the pseudogene TRBV3-2) with TRBJ2-3, with TRBD2 identical over 7 bases. Trimming took 4 bases from V and 2 from J; bases not matched to a gene: 12. CDR1 is LGHDT and CDR2 is YNNKEL in the germline V gene (reference sequence). The CDR3 extends over 17 amino acids. The CDR3 loop is CASSPPPGGRNTDTQYF. CDR3 sequence (DNA): TGTGCCAGCAGCCCCCCTCCGGGCGGGAGAAACACAGATACGCAGTATTTT.

This sequence joins TRBV7-2 and TRBJ1-1; D is ambiguous. The CDR3 runs to 12 residues. Germline V gives CDR1 SGHTA, CDR2 FQGNSA. Between the trimmed V and J ends, which lost 3 bases and 6 bases, there was a span of 8 bases. CDR3 loop: CASSLGFSEAFF. The CDR3 DNA is TGTGCCAGCAGCTTGGGTTTCTCTGAAGCTTTCTTT. The complete variable domain, with remaining parts taken from reference TRBV7-2 and TRBJ1-1, reads GAGVSQSPSNKVTEKGKDVELRCDPISGHTALYWYRQSLGQGLEFLIYFQGNSAPDKSGLPSDRFSAERTGGSVSTLTIQRTQQEDSAVYLCASSLGFSEAFFGQGTRLTVV.

The chain couples TRBV7-2 to TRBJ1-2; 8 bases agree with TRBD1. The CDR3 contains 16 residues. V was clipped by 3 bases and J by 4 bases; unmatched bases: 10. Germline-derived CDR1 and CDR2 are SGHTA and FQGNSA. The CDR3 DNA follows: TGTGCCAGCAGCTTTGGCAGGGGGCAAGGAAGCTATGGCTACACCTTC. Protein product: CASSFGRGQGSYGYTF. Combining the CDR3 with reference TRBV7-2 and TRBJ1-2 gives the whole variable domain GAGVSQSPSNKVTEKGKDVELRCDPISGHTALYWYRQSLGQGLEFLIYFQGNSAPDKSGLPSDRFSAERTGGSVSTLTIQRTQQEDSAVYLCASSFGRGQGSYGYTFGSGTRLTVV.

The gene calls are TRBV28 and TRBJ1-2; D is uncertain. Germline-derived CDR1 and CDR2 are MDHEN and SYDVKM. Between the trimmed V and J ends, which lost 1 base and 4 bases, there was a span of 7 bases. The CDR3 length is 13 residues. DNA of the CDR3: TGTGCCAGCAGTTTATCGTTCATCTATGGCTACACCTTC. The encoded protein is CASSLSFIYGYTF.

The CDR3 region is CASGTGTGYTF. The DNA for the CDR3 is TGTGCCAGCGGTACAGGGACCGGCTACACCTTC. The V call is TRBV12-3 or TRBV12-4, the J call TRBJ1-2; D possibly corresponds to TRBD1 (6 bases). Trimming shortened V by 8 bases and J by 8 bases, and 12 bases separated the two germline ends. This CDR3 comprises 11 residues.

The chain is built from TRBV19 and TRBJ2-7; perhaps TRBD2 as D (5 bases). The CDR3 has 13 amino acids. Germline loops: CDR1 LNHDA, CDR2 SQIVND (reference sequence). Trimming removed 8 bases from V and 3 bases from J, with 14 bases in between. This CDR3 is CASSRGIGYEQYF. CDR3 coding DNA: TGTGCCAGTTCCCGGGGAATCGGCTACGAGCAGTACTTC.

This rearrangement joins TRBV18 to TRBJ2-7; the D gene could be TRBD1 or TRBD2 (5 bases each). There are 13 residues in the CDR3. Trimming cost V 3 bases and J 4 bases, with 10 bases left between them. CDR1 and CDR2 from the germline V gene are KGHSH and LQKENI. CDR3 in DNA: TGTGCCAGCTCACCGGGACCCTTTTACGAGCAGTACTTC. Translation: CASSPGPFYEQYF.

The genes are TRBV5-1 and TRBJ1-5; D is perhaps TRBD1 (6 bases). This CDR3 is built from 18 residues. Germline V gene lookup returns CDR1 SGHRS and CDR2 YFSETQ. Trimming removed 7 bases from V and 3 bases from J, with 26 bases in between. The CDR3 nucleotides read TGCGCCAGCCCTCAAAACCGGGGGCGAGGTTCTTCCAATCAGCCCCAGCATTTT. Encoded protein: CASPQNRGRGSSNQPQHF.

This chain connects TRBV18 to TRBJ2-7, with a possible D match to TRBD1 (5 bases). Germline lookup yields CDR1 KGHSH and CDR2 LQKENI. Trimming cost V 3 bases and J 6 bases, with 9 bases left between them. The CDR3 has 12 residues. DNA of the CDR3: TGTGCCAGCTCACCCGACAGTTCCGAGCAGTACTTC. Protein: CASSPDSSEQYF.

J is TRBJ1-1 and V is TRBV11-2; 7 positions agree with TRBD1. Germline V lookup: CDR1 SGHAT, CDR2 FQNNGV. The CDR3 extends over 16 amino acids. V was pared by 1 base and J by 5 bases, with 10 bases of the junction left unmatched. CDR3 region: CASSLVWRGRQTEAFF. The CDR3 DNA reads as TGTGCCAGCAGCTTAGTTTGGAGGGGGCGTCAGACTGAAGCTTTCTTT.

This clone was seen a single time. The rearrangement links TRBV4-1 to TRBJ1-2; 7 bases agree with TRBD1. This CDR3 comprises 15 residues. The V gene's germline CDR1 is MGHRA and CDR2 YSYEKL. Losses at the gene ends were 4 bases for V and 8 bases for J; bases not matched to a gene: 13. This chain's CDR3 is CASSLLEGAGAGYTF. The DNA for the CDR3 is TGCGCCAGCAGCCTCCTAGAGGGGGCAGGAGCCGGCTACACCTTC.

This chain uses TRBV6-2 or TRBV6-3 with TRBJ1-1; 8 nucleotides line up with TRBD1. CDR1 MNHEY and CDR2 SVGEGT come from the germline V gene. The V gene end was trimmed by 6 bases and the J gene end by 11 bases; junction bases not matched to a gene: 17. The CDR3 has 15 residues. The CDR3 DNA is TGTGCCAGCAGCGATTGGACAGGGAGAAATAAAGAGGCTTTCTTT. Amino acids: CASSDWTGRNKEAFF.

On this clone: Other DNA sequences in this sample translate to the same CDR3. The rearrangement joins TRBV19 to TRBJ1-1; D uncertain. The CDR3 loop spans 16 amino acids. Germline V gene data show CDR1 as LNHDA and CDR2 as SQIVND (reference sequence). Trimming removed 2 bases at V and 0 bases at J, with 13 bases between. The chain's CDR3 is CASSILHEGVNTEAFF. The CDR3 bases are TGTGCCAGTAGTATACTTCACGAGGGCGTGAACACTGAAGCTTTCTTT.

Concerning this clone itself: The CDR3 does not close with the conserved phenylalanine or tryptophan, likely indicating a read error. No DNA is shown, since the ends of the CDR3 on it are uncertain; the CDR3 is the one TCRdb lists. The V gene is TRBV20-1, the J gene TRBJ2-7. Inclusive of both ends, the CDR3 amounts to 9 amino acids. The germline V gene encodes CDR1 DFQATT and CDR2 SNEGSKA (reference sequence). CDR3 sequence reads: CSAICQGHS.

This clone was seen just once. The CDR3 region is CSASGTIQGYEQYF. The DNA of the CDR3 is TGCAGTGCTAGTGGTACCATCCAGGGGTACGAGCAGTACTTC. The gene calls are TRBV20-1 and TRBJ2-7; D is perhaps TRBD1 (6 bases). Germline V gene data show CDR1 as DFQATT and CDR2 as SNEGSKA (reference sequence). Trimming pared 3 bases from V and 4 bases from J, leaving 16 bases between. There are 14 residues in the CDR3.

This rearrangement joins TRBV5-1 to TRBJ1-2, with D unresolved. The CDR3 contains 15 residues. Trimming stripped 1 base from V and 0 bases from J, with 10 bases between. Germline CDR1 is SGHRS and CDR2 is YFSETQ. The CDR3 bases are TGCGCCAGCAGCTTGCGGGCAGATCCTAACTATGGCTACACCTTC. Amino acid sequence: CASSLRADPNYGYTF.

The chain combines TRBV5-1 with TRBJ2-5; D ambiguous. V was pared by 4 bases and J by 5 bases, with 15 bases between. CDR1 is SGHRS and CDR2 is YFSETQ in the germline V gene. The CDR3 has 14 amino acids. The DNA of the CDR3 is TGCGCCAGCAGCCCGAGTACTGCTGCGGAGACCCAGTACTTC. Its translation is CASSPSTAAETQYF.

The chain is built from TRBV28 and TRBJ2-7, with D tentatively TRBD1 (5 bases). Trimming took off 2 bases at V and 5 bases at J, with 22 bases between the two ends. CDR3 length equals 17 residues. Per the germline V gene, CDR1 is MDHEN and CDR2 is SYDVKM. CDR3 coding DNA: TGTGCCAGCAGTTTAAGCCCGGACATCCCGGCGGACGACGAGCAGTACTTC. This codes for CASSLSPDIPADDEQYF.

J is TRBJ1-5 and V is TRBV5-6, with a possible D match to TRBD1 (6 bases). Trimming took off 4 bases at V and 5 bases at J, with 10 bases between the two ends. This CDR3 spans 13 amino acids. The germline gives CDR1 SGHDT, CDR2 YYEEEE. The CDR3 bases are TGTGCCAGCAGCCGAAGGGGGGATCAGCCCCAGCATTTT. Its translation: CASSRRGDQPQHF. Drawing the rest from reference TRBV5-6 and TRBJ1-5, the complete variable domain is DAGVTQSPTHLIKTRGQQVTLRCSPKSGHDTVSWYQQALGQGPQFIFQYYEEEERQRGNFPDRFSGHQFPNYSSELNVNALLLGDSALYLCASSRRGDQPQHFGDGTRLSIL.